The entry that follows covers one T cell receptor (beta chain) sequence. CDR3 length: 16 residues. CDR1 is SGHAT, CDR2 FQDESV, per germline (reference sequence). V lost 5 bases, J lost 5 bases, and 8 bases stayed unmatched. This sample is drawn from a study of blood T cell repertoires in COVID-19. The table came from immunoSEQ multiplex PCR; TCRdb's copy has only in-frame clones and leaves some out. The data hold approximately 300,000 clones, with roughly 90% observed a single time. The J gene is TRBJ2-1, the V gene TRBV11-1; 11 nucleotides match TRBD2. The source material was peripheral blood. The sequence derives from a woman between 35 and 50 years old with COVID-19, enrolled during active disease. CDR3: CASSPRTSGRNNEQFF. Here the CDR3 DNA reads TGTGCCAGCAGCCCGAGGACTAGCGGGCGCAACAATGAGCAGTTCTTC. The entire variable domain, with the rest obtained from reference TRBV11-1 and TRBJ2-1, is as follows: EAEVAQSPRYKITEKSQAVAFWCDPISGHATLYWYRQILGQGPELLVQFQDESVVDDSQLPKDRFSAERLKGVDSTLKIQPAELGDSAMYLCASSPRTSGRNNEQFFGPGTRLTVL.